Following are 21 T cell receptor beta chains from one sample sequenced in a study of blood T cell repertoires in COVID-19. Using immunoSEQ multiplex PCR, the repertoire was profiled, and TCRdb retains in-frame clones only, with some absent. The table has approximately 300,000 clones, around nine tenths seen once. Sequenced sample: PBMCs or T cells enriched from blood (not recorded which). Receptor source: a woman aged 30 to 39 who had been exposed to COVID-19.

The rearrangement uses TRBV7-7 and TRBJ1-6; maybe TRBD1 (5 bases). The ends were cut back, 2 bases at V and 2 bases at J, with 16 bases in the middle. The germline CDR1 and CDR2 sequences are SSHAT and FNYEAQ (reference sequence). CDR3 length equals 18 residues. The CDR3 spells CASSLKGILWPYNSPLHF. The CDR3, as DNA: TGTGCCAGCAGCTTAAAGGGGATCCTTTGGCCCTATAATTCACCCCTCCACTTT.

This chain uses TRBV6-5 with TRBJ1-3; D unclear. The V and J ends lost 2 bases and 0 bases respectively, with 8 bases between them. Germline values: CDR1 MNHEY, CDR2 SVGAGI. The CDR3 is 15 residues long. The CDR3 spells CASSYGGSSGNTIYF. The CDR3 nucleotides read TGTGCCAGCAGTTACGGTGGGAGCTCTGGAAACACCATATATTTT.

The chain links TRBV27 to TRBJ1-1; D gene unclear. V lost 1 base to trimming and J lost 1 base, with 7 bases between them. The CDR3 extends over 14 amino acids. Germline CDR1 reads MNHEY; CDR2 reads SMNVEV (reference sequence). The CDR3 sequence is CASSLFAGNTEAFF. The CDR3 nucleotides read TGTGCCAGCAGTTTATTCGCGGGGAACACTGAAGCTTTCTTT.

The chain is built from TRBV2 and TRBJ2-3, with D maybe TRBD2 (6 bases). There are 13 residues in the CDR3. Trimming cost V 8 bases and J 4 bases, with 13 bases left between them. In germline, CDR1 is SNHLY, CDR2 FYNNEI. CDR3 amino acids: CASSAGYADTQYF. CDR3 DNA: TGTGCCAGCTCCGCGGGGTACGCAGATACGCAGTATTTT.

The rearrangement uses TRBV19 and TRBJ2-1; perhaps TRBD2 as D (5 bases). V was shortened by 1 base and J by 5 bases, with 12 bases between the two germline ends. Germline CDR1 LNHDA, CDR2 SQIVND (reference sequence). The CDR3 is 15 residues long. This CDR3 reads CASSIGAPGNNEQFF. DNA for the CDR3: TGTGCCAGTAGTATAGGGGCCCCCGGGAACAATGAGCAGTTCTTC.

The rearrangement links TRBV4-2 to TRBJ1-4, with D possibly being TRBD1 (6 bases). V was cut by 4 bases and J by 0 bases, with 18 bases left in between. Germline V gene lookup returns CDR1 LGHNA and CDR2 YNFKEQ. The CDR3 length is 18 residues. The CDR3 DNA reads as TGTGCCAGCAGCCCCGAGGGAACAGGGTCTGCAACTAATGAAAAACTGTTTTTT. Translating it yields CASSPEGTGSATNEKLFF.

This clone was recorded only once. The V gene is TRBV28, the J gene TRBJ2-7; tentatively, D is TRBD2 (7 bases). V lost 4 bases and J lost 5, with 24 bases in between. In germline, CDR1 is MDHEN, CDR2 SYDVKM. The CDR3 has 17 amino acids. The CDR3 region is CASSSGGLQGNSDEQYF. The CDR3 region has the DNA TGTGCCAGCAGTTCGGGGGGCTTACAGGGTAATTCGGACGAGCAGTACTTC. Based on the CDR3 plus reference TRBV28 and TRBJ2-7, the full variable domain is DVKVTQSSRYLVKRTGEKVFLECVQDMDHENMFWYRQDPGLGLRLIYFSYDVKMKEKGDIPEGYSVSREKKERFSLILESASTNQTSMYLCASSSGGLQGNSDEQYFGPGTRLTVT.

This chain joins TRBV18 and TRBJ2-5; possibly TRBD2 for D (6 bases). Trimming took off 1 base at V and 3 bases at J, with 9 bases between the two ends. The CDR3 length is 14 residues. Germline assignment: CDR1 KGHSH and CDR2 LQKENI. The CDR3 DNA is TGTGCCAGCTCACCACGTAGCGGAAAAGAGACCCAGTACTTC. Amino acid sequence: CASSPRSGKETQYF.

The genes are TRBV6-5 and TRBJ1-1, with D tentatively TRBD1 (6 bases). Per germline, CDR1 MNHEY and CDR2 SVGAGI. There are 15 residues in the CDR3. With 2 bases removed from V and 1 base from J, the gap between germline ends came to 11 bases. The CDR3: CASSYNRVRNTEAFF. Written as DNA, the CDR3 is TGTGCCAGCAGTTACAACAGGGTGCGGAACACTGAAGCTTTCTTT.

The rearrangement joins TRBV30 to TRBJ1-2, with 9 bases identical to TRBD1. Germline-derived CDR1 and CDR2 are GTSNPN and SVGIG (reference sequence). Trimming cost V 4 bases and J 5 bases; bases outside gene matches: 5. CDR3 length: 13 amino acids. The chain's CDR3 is CAWNPGTGYGYTF. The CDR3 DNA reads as TGTGCCTGGAATCCAGGGACAGGGTATGGCTACACCTTC.

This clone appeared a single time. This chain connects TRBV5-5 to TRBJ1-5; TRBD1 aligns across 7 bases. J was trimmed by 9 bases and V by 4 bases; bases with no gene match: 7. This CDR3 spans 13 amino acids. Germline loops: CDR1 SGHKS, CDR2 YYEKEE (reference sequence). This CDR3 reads CASSTLRTGPQHF. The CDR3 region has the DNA TGTGCCAGCAGCACCCTCCGGACAGGGCCCCAGCATTTT.

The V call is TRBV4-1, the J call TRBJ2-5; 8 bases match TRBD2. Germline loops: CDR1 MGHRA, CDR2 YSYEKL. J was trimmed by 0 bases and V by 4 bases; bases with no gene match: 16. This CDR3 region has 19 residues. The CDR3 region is CASSRSGTRAFGYQETQYF. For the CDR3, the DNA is TGCGCCAGCAGCCGGTCCGGGACTAGGGCATTTGGGTACCAAGAGACCCAGTACTTC.

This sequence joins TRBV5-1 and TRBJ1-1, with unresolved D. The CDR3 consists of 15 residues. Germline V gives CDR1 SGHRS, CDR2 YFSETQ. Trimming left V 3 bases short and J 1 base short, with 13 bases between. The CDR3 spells CASSSASGWNTEAFF. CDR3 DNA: TGCGCCAGCAGCTCGGCCTCGGGTTGGAACACTGAAGCTTTCTTT.

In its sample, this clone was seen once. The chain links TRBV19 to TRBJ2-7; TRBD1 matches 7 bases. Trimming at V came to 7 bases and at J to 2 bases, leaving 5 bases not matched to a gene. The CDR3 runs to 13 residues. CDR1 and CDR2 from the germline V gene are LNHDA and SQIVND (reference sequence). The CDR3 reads CASKQQGTYEQYF. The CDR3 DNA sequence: TGTGCCAGTAAACAACAGGGGACCTACGAGCAGTACTTC.

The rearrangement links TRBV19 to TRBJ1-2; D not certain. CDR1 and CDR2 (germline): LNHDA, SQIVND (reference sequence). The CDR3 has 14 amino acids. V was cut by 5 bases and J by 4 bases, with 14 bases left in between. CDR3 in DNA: TGTGCCAGTAGTGACCGGGGAAAACCCTATGGCTACACCTTC. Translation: CASSDRGKPYGYTF.

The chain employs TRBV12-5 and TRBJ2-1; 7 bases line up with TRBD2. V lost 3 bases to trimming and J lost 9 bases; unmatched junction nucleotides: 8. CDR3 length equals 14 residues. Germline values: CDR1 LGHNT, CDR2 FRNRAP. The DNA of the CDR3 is TGTGCTAGTGGTTTTGGGGGGGGGTTGAGTGAGCAGTTCTTC. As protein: CASGFGGGLSEQFF.

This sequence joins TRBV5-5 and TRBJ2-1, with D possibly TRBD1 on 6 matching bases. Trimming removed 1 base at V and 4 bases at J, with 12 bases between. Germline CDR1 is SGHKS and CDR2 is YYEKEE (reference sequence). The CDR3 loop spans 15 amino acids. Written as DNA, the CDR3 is TGTGCCAGCAGCTTGTGGGGGCCGGAGTACAATGAGCAGTTCTTC. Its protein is CASSLWGPEYNEQFF.

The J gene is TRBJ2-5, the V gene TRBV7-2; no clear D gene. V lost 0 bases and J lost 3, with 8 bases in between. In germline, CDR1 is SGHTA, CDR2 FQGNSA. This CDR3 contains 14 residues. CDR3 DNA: TGTGCCAGCAGCTTAGCGCAGGTCGAAGAGACCCAGTACTTC. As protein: CASSLAQVEETQYF.

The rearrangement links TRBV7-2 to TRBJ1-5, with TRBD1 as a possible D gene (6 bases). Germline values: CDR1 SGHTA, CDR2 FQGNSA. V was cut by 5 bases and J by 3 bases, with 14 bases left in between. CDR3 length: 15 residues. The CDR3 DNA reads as TGTGCCAGCAGCCCTACCGGACAGAACAATCAGCCCCAGCATTTT. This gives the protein CASSPTGQNNQPQHF.

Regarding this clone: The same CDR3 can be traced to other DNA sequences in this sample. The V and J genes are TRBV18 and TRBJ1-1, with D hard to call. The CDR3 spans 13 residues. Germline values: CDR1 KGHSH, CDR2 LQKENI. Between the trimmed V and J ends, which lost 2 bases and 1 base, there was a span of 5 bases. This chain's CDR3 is CASSPGQNTEAFF. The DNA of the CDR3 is TGTGCCAGCTCACCAGGGCAGAACACTGAAGCTTTCTTT.

For the CDR3, the DNA is TGTGCCAGCAGCGTAAGGGGACAGCGGAACACCGGGGAGCTGTTTTTT. It is translated as CASSVRGQRNTGELFF. This sequence joins TRBV9 and TRBJ2-2; 7 nucleotides agree with TRBD1. Per germline, CDR1 SGDLS and CDR2 YYNGEE. The CDR3 consists of 16 residues. With 1 base clipped from V and 1 base from J, the junction kept 4 bases outside the gene matches.